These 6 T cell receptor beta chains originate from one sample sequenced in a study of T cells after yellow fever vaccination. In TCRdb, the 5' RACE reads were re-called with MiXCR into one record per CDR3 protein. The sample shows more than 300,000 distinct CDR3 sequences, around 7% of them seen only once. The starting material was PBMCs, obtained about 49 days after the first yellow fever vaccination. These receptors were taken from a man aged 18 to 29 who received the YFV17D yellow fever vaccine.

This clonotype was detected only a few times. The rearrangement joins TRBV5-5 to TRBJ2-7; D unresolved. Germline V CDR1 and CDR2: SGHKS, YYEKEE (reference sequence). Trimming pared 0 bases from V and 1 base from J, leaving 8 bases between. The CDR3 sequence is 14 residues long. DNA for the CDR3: TGTGCCAGCAGCTTGGGTACATTATCCTACGAGCAGTACGTC. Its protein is CASSLGTLSYEQYV.

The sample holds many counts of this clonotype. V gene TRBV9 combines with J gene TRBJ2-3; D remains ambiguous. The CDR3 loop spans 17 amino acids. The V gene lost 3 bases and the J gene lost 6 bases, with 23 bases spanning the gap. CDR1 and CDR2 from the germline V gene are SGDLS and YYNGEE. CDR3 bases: TGTGCCAGCAGCGCCGCCTTTCGTGGGGTACGGACGGATACGCAGTATTTT. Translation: CASSAAFRGVRTDTQYF.

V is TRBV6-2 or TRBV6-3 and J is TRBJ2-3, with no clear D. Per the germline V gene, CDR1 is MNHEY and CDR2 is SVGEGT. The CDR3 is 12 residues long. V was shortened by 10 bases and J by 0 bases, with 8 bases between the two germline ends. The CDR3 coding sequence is TGTGCCACCTCGTCTAGCACAGATACGCAGTATTTT. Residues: CATSSSTDTQYF.

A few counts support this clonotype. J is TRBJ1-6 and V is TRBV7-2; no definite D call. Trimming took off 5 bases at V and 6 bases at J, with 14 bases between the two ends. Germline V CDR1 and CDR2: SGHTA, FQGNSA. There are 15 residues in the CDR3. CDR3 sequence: CASSPTGISNSPLHF. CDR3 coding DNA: TGTGCCAGCAGCCCAACGGGGATAAGTAATTCACCCCTCCACTTT.

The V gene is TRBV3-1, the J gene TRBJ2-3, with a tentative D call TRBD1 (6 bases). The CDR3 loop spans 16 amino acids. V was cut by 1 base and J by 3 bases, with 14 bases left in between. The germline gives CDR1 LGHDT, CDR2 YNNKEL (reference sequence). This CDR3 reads CASSQVDRLETDTQYF. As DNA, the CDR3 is TGTGCCAGCAGCCAAGTCGACAGGCTAGAGACAGATACGCAGTATTTT.

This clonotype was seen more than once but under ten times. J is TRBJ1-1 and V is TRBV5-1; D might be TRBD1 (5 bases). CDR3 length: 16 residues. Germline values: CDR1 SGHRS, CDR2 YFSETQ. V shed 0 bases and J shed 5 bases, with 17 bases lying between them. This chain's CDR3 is CASSLERGRAVTEAFF. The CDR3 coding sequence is TGCGCCAGCAGCTTGGAACGGGGCAGGGCGGTAACTGAAGCTTTCTTT.